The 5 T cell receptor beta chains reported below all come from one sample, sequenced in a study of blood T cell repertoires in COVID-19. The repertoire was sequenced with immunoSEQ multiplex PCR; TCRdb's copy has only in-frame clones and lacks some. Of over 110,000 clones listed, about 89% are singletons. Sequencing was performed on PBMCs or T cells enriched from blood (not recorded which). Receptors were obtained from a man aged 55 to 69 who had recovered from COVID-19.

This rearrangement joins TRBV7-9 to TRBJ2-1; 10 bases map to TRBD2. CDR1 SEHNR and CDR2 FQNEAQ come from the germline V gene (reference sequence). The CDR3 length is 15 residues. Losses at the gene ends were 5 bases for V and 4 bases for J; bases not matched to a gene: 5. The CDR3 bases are TGTGCCAGCAGCCTAGGACTAGCGGTATACAATGAGCAGTTCTTC. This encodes CASSLGLAVYNEQFF. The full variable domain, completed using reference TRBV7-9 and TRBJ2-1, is DTGVSQNPRHKITKRGQNVTFRCDPISEHNRLYWYRQTLGQGPEFLTYFQNEAQLEKSRLLSDRFSAERPKGSFSTLEIQRTEQGDSAMYLCASSLGLAVYNEQFFGPGTRLTVL.

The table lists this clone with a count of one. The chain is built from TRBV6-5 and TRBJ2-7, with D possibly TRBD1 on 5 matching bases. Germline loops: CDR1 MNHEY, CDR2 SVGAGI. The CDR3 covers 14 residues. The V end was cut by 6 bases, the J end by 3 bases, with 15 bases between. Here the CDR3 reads CASRAGFAHYEQYF. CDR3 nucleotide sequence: TGTGCCAGCAGAGCAGGGTTTGCACACTACGAGCAGTACTTC.

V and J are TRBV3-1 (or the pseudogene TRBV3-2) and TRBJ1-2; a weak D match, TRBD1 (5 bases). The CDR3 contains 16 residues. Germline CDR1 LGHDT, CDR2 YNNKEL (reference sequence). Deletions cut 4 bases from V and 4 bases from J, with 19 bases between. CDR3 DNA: TGTGCCAGCAGCCCCCTCTTGGGGGAGGACGGCTATGGCTACACCTTC. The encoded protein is CASSPLLGEDGYGYTF.

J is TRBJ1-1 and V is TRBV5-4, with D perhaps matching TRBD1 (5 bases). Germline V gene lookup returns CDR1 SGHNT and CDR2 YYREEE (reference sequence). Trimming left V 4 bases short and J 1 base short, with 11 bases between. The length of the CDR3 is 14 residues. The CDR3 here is CASSGSQGNTEAFF. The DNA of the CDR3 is TGTGCCAGCAGCGGATCGCAGGGGAACACTGAAGCTTTCTTT.

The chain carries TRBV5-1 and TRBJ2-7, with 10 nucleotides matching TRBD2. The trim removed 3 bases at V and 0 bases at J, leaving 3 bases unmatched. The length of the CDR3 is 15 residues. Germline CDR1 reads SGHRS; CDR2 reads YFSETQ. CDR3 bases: TGCGCCAGCAGCTCCACTAGCGGGGCCTCCTACGAGCAGTACTTC. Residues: CASSSTSGASYEQYF.